Shown below are 21 T cell receptor beta chains from a single sample sequenced in a study of Ad26.COV2.S vaccination and SARS-CoV-2 variants. Sequencing was performed with immunoSEQ multiplex PCR; in TCRdb, only in-frame clones are kept and a portion is missing. The sample holds 300,000 to 350,000 clones; 70% to 90% are singletons and the top ten take 1.5% to 2%. Treatment here: about 20 received Ad26.COV2.S at low or high dose, single or two shots; about 5 received placebo; per-sample allocation not given. Collection of samples fell on day 63 after the first vaccine or placebo injection. The sequences come from peripheral blood, collected in a trial of Ad26.COV2.S vaccine versus placebo. The origin of the receptors is a person between 18 and 65 years old who received the Ad26.COV2.S COVID-19 vaccine or a placebo.

A word on this clone: Additional DNA sequences in this sample encode the identical CDR3. The chain carries TRBV4-3 and TRBJ2-7; D is unresolved. Germline values: CDR1 LGHNA, CDR2 YSLEER. The CDR3 runs 13 residues. Trimming stripped 0 bases from V and 4 bases from J, with 7 bases between. CDR3 bases: TGCGCCAGCAGCCAAGATACCAGTTACGAGCAGTACTTC. This codes for CASSQDTSYEQYF.

V gene TRBV7-2 combines with J gene TRBJ2-7, with 7 bases matching TRBD1. The V gene end was trimmed by 5 bases and the J gene end by 1 base; junction bases not matched to a gene: 2. In germline, CDR1 is SGHTA, CDR2 FQGNSA. CDR3 length equals 13 residues. For the CDR3, the DNA is TGTGCCAGCAGCGTGGACAGGTCCTACGAGCAGTACTTC. Translating it yields CASSVDRSYEQYF.

This clone showed up just once. The chain employs TRBV7-9 and TRBJ2-7; D gene uncertain. Germline V gene sequence: CDR1 SEHNR, CDR2 FQNEAQ (reference sequence). The CDR3 loop spans 9 amino acids. Trimming removed 4 bases from V and 5 bases from J, with 0 bases in between. CDR3 DNA: TGTGCCAGCAGCTACGAGCAGTACTTC. This sequence encodes CASSYEQYF.

The gene calls are TRBV5-1 and TRBJ1-1; TRBD1 might be the D (6 bases). The V end lost 0 bases, the J end lost 0 bases, and 21 bases lay between the germline ends. The CDR3 is 19 amino acids. The germline V gene encodes CDR1 SGHRS and CDR2 YFSETQ. The DNA of the CDR3 is TGCGCCAGCAGCTTGGCCGGGGGCAGCTTGGGGCTGATGAACACTGAAGCTTTCTTT. Its protein product is CASSLAGGSLGLMNTEAFF. The full variable domain, completed using reference TRBV5-1 and TRBJ1-1, is KAGVTQTPRYLIKTRGQQVTLSCSPISGHRSVSWYQQTPGQGLQFLFEYFSETQRNKGNFPGRFSGRQFSNSRSEMNVSTLELGDSALYLCASSLAGGSLGLMNTEAFFGQGTRLTVV.

This chain links TRBV2 with TRBJ1-6, with D uncertain. The CDR3 covers 13 residues. V lost 4 bases to trimming and J lost 7 bases, with 8 bases between them. Germline values: CDR1 SNHLY, CDR2 FYNNEI. DNA for the CDR3: TGTGCCAGCAGTGTTTCTAACAATTCACCCCTCCACTTT. Its protein is CASSVSNNSPLHF.

The chain has TRBV3-1 (or the pseudogene TRBV3-2) and TRBJ1-2; D gene uncertain. Trimming took off 0 bases at V and 2 bases at J, with 7 bases between the two ends. This CDR3 is 14 amino acids long. Germline loops: CDR1 LGHDT, CDR2 YNNKEL (reference sequence). CDR3 in DNA: TGTGCCAGCAGCCAAGAAGGAGGGAACTATGGCTACACCTTC. Residues: CASSQEGGNYGYTF.

J is TRBJ2-2 and V is TRBV14; TRBD1 agrees at 7 bases. The CDR3 has 16 residues. The germline V gene encodes CDR1 SGHDN and CDR2 FVKESK. Unmatched junction bases numbered 9, after V lost 3 bases and J lost 5 bases. CDR3 in amino acids: CASSHTRGRGTGELFF. The CDR3 region has the DNA TGTGCCAGCAGCCATACTAGGGGGCGCGGAACCGGGGAGCTGTTTTTT.

The rearrangement links TRBV7-6 to TRBJ2-1, with 9 bases aligning to TRBD1. Germline trimming cut 5 bases from V and 7 bases from J; bases unmatched to any gene: 9. In germline, CDR1 is SGHVS, CDR2 FNYEAQ. The CDR3 is made up of 15 amino acids. The CDR3 DNA reads TGTGCCAGCAGCAGCCCGGGACAGGGTTTAAATGAGCAGTTCTTC. Its protein is CASSSPGQGLNEQFF.

This clone appeared a single time. The V gene is TRBV3-1 (or the pseudogene TRBV3-2), the J gene TRBJ2-7, with D tentatively TRBD1 or TRBD2 (5 bases each). CDR3 length: 14 residues. Germline V gene sequence: CDR1 LGHDT, CDR2 YNNKEL (reference sequence). The ends were cut back, 1 base at V and 1 base at J, with 8 bases in the middle. The DNA of the CDR3 is TGTGCCAGCAGCCAAGTTTGGGGGTCCTACGAGCAGTACTTC. This translates into CASSQVWGSYEQYF.

The chain uses TRBV21-1 and TRBJ1-1; the table names TRBD1, a call not compared with the DNA. TRBV21-1 is given as a pseudogene. The CDR3 covers 15 residues. CDR3 in amino acids: CASSKEGQPNTEAFF. DNA for the CDR3: TGTGCCAGCAGCAAAGAGGGACAGCCGAACACTGAAGCTTTCTTT.

This rearrangement joins TRBV5-4 to TRBJ1-1, with 10 bases that match TRBD1. With V trimmed by 0 bases and J by 8 bases, 7 bases remained unmatched. The germline gives CDR1 SGHNT, CDR2 YYREEE (reference sequence). The CDR3 contains 15 residues. CDR3: CASSLGGQGRLEAFF. As DNA, the CDR3 is TGTGCCAGCAGCTTGGGGGGACAGGGGAGGTTGGAAGCTTTCTTT. Together with reference TRBV5-4 and TRBJ1-1, the CDR3 gives the full variable domain: ETGVTQSPTHLIKTRGQQVTLRCSSQSGHNTVSWYQQALGQGPQFIFQYYREEENGRGNFPPRFSGLQFPNYSSELNVNALELDDSALYLCASSLGGQGRLEAFFGQGTRLTVV.

This chain joins TRBV11-2 and TRBJ2-3, with D perhaps TRBD1 (6 bases). The germline V gene encodes CDR1 SGHAT and CDR2 FQNNGV. The CDR3 loop spans 15 amino acids. Deletions cut 1 base from V and 4 bases from J, with 12 bases between. CDR3 sequence (DNA): TGTGCCAGCAGCTTAGGGGGCAGGGGACCAGATACGCAGTATTTT. This translates into CASSLGGRGPDTQYF.

The rearrangement links TRBV7-2 to TRBJ2-7; TRBD1 might be the D (6 bases). This CDR3 has 14 amino acids. Looked up from germline, CDR1 is SGHTA and CDR2 is FQGNSA. Trimming pared 5 bases from V and 5 bases from J, leaving 16 bases between. The CDR3 spells CASSLAWGPHEQYF. The CDR3 DNA reads TGTGCCAGCAGCCTTGCCTGGGGGCCCCACGAGCAGTACTTC.

This chain joins TRBV6-2 or TRBV6-3 and TRBJ2-1; 7 bases map to TRBD1. The V gene end was trimmed by 2 bases and the J gene end by 14 bases; junction bases not matched to a gene: 12. There are 14 residues in the CDR3. Per the germline V gene, CDR1 is MNHEY and CDR2 is SVGEGT. CDR3 DNA: TGTGCCAGCAGTTACCCAACTTGGACAGGTGATGAGTTCTTC. Protein sequence: CASSYPTWTGDEFF.

V usage is TRBV30 and J usage is TRBJ2-5; D is unclear. This CDR3 region has 11 residues. The germline V and J ends were trimmed by 3 bases and 2 bases, with 4 bases remaining between them. Germline loops: CDR1 GTSNPN, CDR2 SVGIG (reference sequence). In DNA, the CDR3 is TGTGCCTGGAGCGCACAAGAGACCCAGTACTTC. Its translation: CAWSAQETQYF.

The chain is built from TRBV4-1 and TRBJ2-1; the D gene is possibly TRBD2 (5 bases). The V end was cut by 3 bases, the J end by 7 bases, with 13 bases between. This CDR3 has 14 amino acids. The V gene's germline CDR1 is MGHRA and CDR2 YSYEKL. The CDR3 reads CASSQGIGGNEQFF. In DNA, the CDR3 is TGCGCCAGCAGCCAGGGAATTGGAGGAAATGAGCAGTTCTTC.

This rearrangement joins TRBV10-1 to TRBJ1-3, with D perhaps TRBD1 (5 bases). The germline gives CDR1 WNHNN, CDR2 SYGVQD (reference sequence). The CDR3 is 13 residues long. Deletions cut 5 bases from V and 2 bases from J, with 7 bases between. Here the CDR3 reads CASSPGAGNTIYF. CDR3 nucleotides: TGCGCCAGCAGTCCGGGGGCTGGAAACACCATATATTTT.

CDR3 sequence (DNA): TGTGCCAGCAGTTTGGTAGCTCTAGGGAGTCAGCCCCAGCATTTT. The encoded protein is CASSLVALGSQPQHF. The rearrangement joins TRBV27 to TRBJ1-5; no definite D call. CDR3 length: 15 residues. Trimming shortened V by 3 bases and J by 6 bases, and 15 bases separated the two germline ends. Germline-derived CDR1 and CDR2 are MNHEY and SMNVEV (reference sequence).

This chain links TRBV6-2 or TRBV6-3 with TRBJ1-5; tentatively, D is TRBD1 (5 bases). Trimming stripped 0 bases from V and 0 bases from J, with 18 bases between. The CDR3 sequence is 19 residues long. Germline V CDR1 and CDR2: MNHEY, SVGEGT. The CDR3 loop is CASSYSDSSWRDSNQPQHF. The CDR3 coding sequence is TGTGCCAGCAGTTACTCAGACAGCTCCTGGAGGGATAGCAATCAGCCCCAGCATTTT.

The chain has TRBV18 and TRBJ2-1, with 8 bases lining up with TRBD2. There are 16 residues in the CDR3. Germline CDR1 and CDR2: KGHSH and LQKENI. V lost 5 bases, J lost 8 bases, and 14 bases stayed unmatched. The CDR3, as DNA: TGTGCCAGCTCATCACGCGGGGGGCACTCCCTTCATGAGCAGTTCTTC. Protein: CASSSRGGHSLHEQFF.

This clone was observed once. V and J are TRBV7-2 and TRBJ1-3; D is uncertain. Germline V CDR1 and CDR2: SGHTA, FQGNSA. Trimming removed 5 bases at V and 3 bases at J, with 14 bases between. The length of the CDR3 is 15 residues. CDR3 DNA sequence: TGTGCCAGCAGCACCTATCGGACGGGTGGAAACACCATATATTTT. Its protein is CASSTYRTGGNTIYF.